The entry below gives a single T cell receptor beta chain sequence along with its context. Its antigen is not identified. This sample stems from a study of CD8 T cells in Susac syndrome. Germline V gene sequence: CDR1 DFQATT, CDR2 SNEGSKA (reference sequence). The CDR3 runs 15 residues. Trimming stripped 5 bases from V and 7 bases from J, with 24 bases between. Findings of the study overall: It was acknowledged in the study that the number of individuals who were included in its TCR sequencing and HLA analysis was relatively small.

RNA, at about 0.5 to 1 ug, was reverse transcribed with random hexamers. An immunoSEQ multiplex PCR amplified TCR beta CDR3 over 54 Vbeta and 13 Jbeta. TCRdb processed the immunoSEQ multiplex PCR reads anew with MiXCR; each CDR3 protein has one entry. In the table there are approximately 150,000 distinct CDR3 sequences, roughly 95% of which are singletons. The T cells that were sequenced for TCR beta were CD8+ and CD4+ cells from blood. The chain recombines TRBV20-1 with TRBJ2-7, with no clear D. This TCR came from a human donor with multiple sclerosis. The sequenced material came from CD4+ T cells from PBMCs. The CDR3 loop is CSAPLTAEQLWEQYF. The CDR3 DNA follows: TGCAGTGCTCCTCTGACGGCAGAGCAACTTTGGGAGCAGTACTTC.